The clone carrying this T cell receptor beta chain was recorded once. The antigen remains undetermined. This sample was taken from a study of cytomegalovirus exposure and HLA in healthy donors. Study-level points and caveats: Presence/absence analysis assumed near-uniform sequencing depth across donors.

Amplification used 60 Vbeta primers and 13 Jbeta primers. Sequenced by immunoSEQ multiplex PCR; TCRdb stores in-frame clones only, minus some. The data contain about 200,000 clones, about four fifths of them singletons. Specimen: PBMCs. This TCR derives from a boy younger than 10 in good health and CMV-seronegative.

In DNA, the CDR3 is TGTGCCAGGAAGACGGGGGGGGCTTCGGAACTAGATGAAGCTTTCTTT. This sequence encodes CARKTGGASELDEAFF. The V gene is TRBV9, the J gene TRBJ1-1; D possibly corresponds to TRBD1 (6 bases). Trimming removed 8 bases from V and 7 bases from J, with 27 bases in between. The CDR3 sequence is 16 residues long. Germline CDR1 reads SGDLS; CDR2 reads YYNGEE.